This TCR beta chain was identified in a study of neoadjuvant anti-PD-1 for oral cavity cancer. Study-wide background: Nivolumab at 3 mg/kg was mostly given biweekly, three to four doses, pre-surgery. Patients without progression received a fourth nivolumab dose around day 43, then surgical resection on days 50-56.

Described time point: after neoadjuvant nivolumab, at surgical resection. The CDR3 totals 14 residues. V lost 0 bases and J lost 3, with 6 bases in between. Germline V lookup: CDR1 SGDLS, CDR2 YYNGEE. Repertoires were generated with immunoSEQ multiplex PCR, while TCRdb's copy carries only in-frame clones and drops some. This sample has tens of thousands of clones, with 80% to 90% found just once. The receptor comes from a person between 40 and 85 years old with oral cavity squamous cell carcinoma. This chain connects TRBV9 to TRBJ2-2; D unresolved. The specimen comprised PBMCs, sampled after nivolumab (anti-PD-1) treatment. CDR3 bases: TGTGCCAGCAGCGTAGTGGGTCACACCGGGGAGCTGTTTTTT. Translated, it gives CASSVVGHTGELFF.